The 8 T cell receptor beta chains in this list originate from one sample, sequenced in a study of blood T cell repertoires in COVID-19. Clones were sequenced by immunoSEQ multiplex PCR, and TCRdb holds only the in-frame ones, with some missing. The table includes more than 250,000 clones, 88% detected once. The sequenced sample was PBMCs or T cells enriched from blood (not recorded which). Receptors were obtained from a woman between 40 and 50 years old with acute COVID-19.

The chain uses TRBV3-1 (or the pseudogene TRBV3-2) and TRBJ1-2; 11 positions agree with TRBD1. The CDR3 sequence is 15 residues long. J lost 8 bases, V lost 3 bases, and 8 bases had no gene match. Germline CDR1 LGHDT, CDR2 YNNKEL (reference sequence). The CDR3 here is CASSHRGQGAGGYTF. In nucleotides, the CDR3 is TGTGCCAGCAGCCACCGAGGACAGGGGGCGGGGGGCTACACCTTC.

This chain uses TRBV5-8 with TRBJ2-5; the match to TRBD2 covers 8 bases. Losses at the gene ends were 5 bases for V and 2 bases for J; bases not matched to a gene: 5. Per the germline V gene, CDR1 is SGHTS and CDR2 is YDEGEE. The CDR3 loop spans 14 amino acids. The CDR3 loop is CASRRLAGQETQYF. Here the CDR3 DNA reads TGTGCCAGCAGGCGTCTAGCGGGTCAAGAGACCCAGTACTTC.

This clone showed up just once. The genes are TRBV7-8 and TRBJ2-7; 7 positions match TRBD2. The CDR3 is made up of 15 amino acids. Germline assignment: CDR1 SGHVS and CDR2 FQNEAQ. The V gene end was trimmed by 1 base and the J gene end by 6 bases; junction bases not matched to a gene: 9. The CDR3 DNA follows: TGTGCCAGCAGCTTAGGCCCTGGGACTATTGGCGAGCAGTACGTC. Translated: CASSLGPGTIGEQYV.

The V and J genes are TRBV4-1 and TRBJ2-2; a weak D match, TRBD2 (6 bases). Germline assignment: CDR1 MGHRA and CDR2 YSYEKL. Trimming cost V 5 bases and J 9 bases, with 22 bases left between them. The CDR3 sequence is 16 residues long. The CDR3 region has the DNA TGCGCCAGCAGCTCGCCCGGGACTCTCATCTCCCGGGAGCTGTTTTTT. Its translation is CASSSPGTLISRELFF.

The chain couples TRBV9 to TRBJ2-1, with D possibly being TRBD1 (5 bases). The CDR3 is 14 residues long. V dropped 3 bases and J dropped 1 base, with 8 bases sitting between them. Germline V gives CDR1 SGDLS, CDR2 YYNGEE. DNA for the CDR3: TGTGCCAGCAGCGAGACAGTGTCCTACAATGAGCAGTTCTTC. Amino acids: CASSETVSYNEQFF.

This chain uses TRBV6-2 or TRBV6-3 with TRBJ1-5, with TRBD1 matching 8 bases. Germline-derived CDR1 and CDR2 are MNHEY and SVGEGT. The CDR3 has 18 residues. V lost 2 bases to trimming and J lost 2 bases; unmatched junction nucleotides: 11. CDR3 amino acids: CASSYTLTTGAGNQPQHF. The CDR3 nucleotides read TGTGCCAGCAGTTACACCCTAACGACAGGGGCCGGCAATCAGCCCCAGCATTTT.

The V and J genes are TRBV29-1 and TRBJ1-3; D not certain. Between the trimmed V and J ends, which lost 4 bases and 4 bases, there was a span of 14 bases. CDR3 length: 14 amino acids. Germline V lookup: CDR1 SQVTM, CDR2 ANQGSEA. The CDR3 nucleotides read TGCAGCGTTGCAGTTCAGAACAAGGGAAACACCATATATTTT. Its protein is CSVAVQNKGNTIYF.

The chain employs TRBV11-2 and TRBJ1-1; D is ambiguous. V shed 1 base and J shed 0 bases, with 9 bases lying between them. Germline-derived CDR1 and CDR2 are SGHAT and FQNNGV. The CDR3 extends over 15 amino acids. The CDR3 DNA is TGTGCCAGCAGCTTAGGTGGGCAGCTGAACACTGAAGCTTTCTTT. As protein: CASSLGGQLNTEAFF.